What follows are 30 T cell receptor beta chains derived from one specimen sequenced in a study of blood T cell repertoires in COVID-19. Sequenced by immunoSEQ multiplex PCR; TCRdb stores in-frame clones only, minus some. The sample has 170,000 or so clones; over 80% are singletons. Input material: peripheral blood. These receptors all come from a woman aged 65 to 85 with COVID-19, enrolled during active disease.

In DNA form, the CDR3 reads TGTGCCAGCAGCTTAATTGCGGGATCCGGGGAGCTGTTTTTT. This codes for CASSLIAGSGELFF. The rearrangement links TRBV11-2 to TRBJ2-2; D may be TRBD2 (6 bases). Trimming removed 2 bases from V and 6 bases from J, with 10 bases in between. The CDR3 covers 14 residues. CDR1 SGHAT and CDR2 FQNNGV come from the germline V gene.

The CDR3 is CASSPSEWGLYNEQFF. The CDR3 bases are TGTGCCAGCAGCCCCAGCGAATGGGGGCTGTACAATGAGCAGTTCTTC. The J gene is TRBJ2-1, the V gene TRBV6-2 or TRBV6-3, with D possibly matching TRBD1 (6 bases). There are 16 residues in the CDR3. Germline-derived CDR1 and CDR2 are MNHEY and SVGEGT. The V end lost 6 bases, the J end lost 4 bases, and 19 bases lay between the germline ends.

For this clone: Germline and junction disagree at one end, which may indicate a read error. V and J are TRBV6-5 and TRBJ2-7, with TRBD1 matching over 10 bases. Germline V gives CDR1 MNHEY, CDR2 SVGAGI. The CDR3 sequence is 14 residues long. CDR3 in amino acids: CASRPGTGAHKSDF. CDR3 DNA sequence: TGTGCCAGCAGGCCCGGGACAGGGGCCCACAAAAGTGACTTC.

The chain carries TRBV4-3 and TRBJ2-2, with D maybe TRBD1 (6 bases). The V end was cut by 4 bases, the J end by 0 bases, with 9 bases between. The germline gives CDR1 LGHNA, CDR2 YSLEER. The CDR3 is 15 residues long. The CDR3 spells CASSPGQSNTGELFF. Written as DNA, the CDR3 is TGCGCCAGCAGCCCGGGACAATCGAACACCGGGGAGCTGTTTTTT.

The chain is built from TRBV3-1 (or the pseudogene TRBV3-2) and TRBJ2-7, with D possibly TRBD1 on 6 matching bases. Germline values: CDR1 LGHDT, CDR2 YNNKEL (reference sequence). CDR3 length: 14 residues. V dropped 4 bases and J dropped 1 base, with 11 bases sitting between them. The chain's CDR3 is CASSRDIGSYEQYF. The CDR3 DNA reads TGTGCCAGCAGCCGGGACATCGGATCCTACGAGCAGTACTTC.

The chain links TRBV7-2 to TRBJ1-1, with TRBD1 matching over 8 bases. This CDR3 has 14 residues. The V gene's germline CDR1 is SGHTA and CDR2 FQGNSA. The junction had 6 bases not matched to a gene; V was cut back by 2 bases and J by 7 bases. The CDR3: CASSLWQGANEAFF. For the CDR3, the DNA is TGTGCCAGCAGCTTATGGCAGGGGGCAAATGAAGCTTTCTTT. The full variable domain, rest sourced from reference TRBV7-2 and TRBJ1-1, is GAGVSQSPSNKVTEKGKDVELRCDPISGHTALYWYRQSLGQGLEFLIYFQGNSAPDKSGLPSDRFSAERTGGSVSTLTIQRTQQEDSAVYLCASSLWQGANEAFFGQGTRLTVV.

The chain uses TRBV19 and TRBJ2-7; 15 nucleotides agree with TRBD2. This CDR3 spans 15 amino acids. J gave up 4 bases and V 5 bases, and 3 bases lay outside the gene matches. Looked up from germline, CDR1 is LNHDA and CDR2 is SQIVND (reference sequence). In DNA form, the CDR3 reads TGTGCCAGTAGTCGGACTAGCGGGAGGGGTTACGAGCAGTACTTC. This gives the protein CASSRTSGRGYEQYF.

The chain carries TRBV27 and TRBJ1-2; 12 bases line up with TRBD1. This CDR3 is built from 14 residues. Germline loops: CDR1 MNHEY, CDR2 SMNVEV (reference sequence). The V segment lost 5 bases and the J segment 14 bases; nucleotides outside the gene matches: 12. CDR3 nucleotide sequence: TGTGCCAGCAGTGCCTCCGGGACAGGGGGCCCAGGGACCTTC. The encoded protein is CASSASGTGGPGTF.

This clone was seen once. The rearrangement joins TRBV28 to TRBJ1-5; 8 nucleotides match TRBD1. Trimming removed 6 bases from V and 3 bases from J; junction bases left unmatched: 10. CDR1 and CDR2 from the germline V gene are MDHEN and SYDVKM. The CDR3 is 16 amino acids. CDR3 amino acids: CASRRLRTGNNQPQHF. CDR3 sequence (DNA): TGTGCCAGCAGGCGACTTAGGACAGGGAACAATCAGCCCCAGCATTTT.

The V call is TRBV5-1, the J call TRBJ1-3; possible D gene TRBD1, 6 bases. The CDR3 extends over 18 amino acids. V lost 4 bases to trimming and J lost 0 bases, with 20 bases between them. Germline V gene data show CDR1 as SGHRS and CDR2 as YFSETQ. CDR3 nucleotide sequence: TGCGCCAGCAGCCCCGTTTCAGGGGAAGGTTTCTCTGGAAACACCATATATTTT. Translating gives CASSPVSGEGFSGNTIYF.

The chain carries TRBV5-5 and TRBJ1-5; 9 nucleotides match TRBD1. CDR1 and CDR2 (germline): SGHKS, YYEKEE (reference sequence). V gave up 4 bases and J gave up 1 base; unmatched junction bases: 6. The CDR3 contains 16 residues. The CDR3 sequence is CASSLTGGLSNQPQHF. Here the CDR3 DNA reads TGTGCCAGCAGCCTCACAGGGGGCTTAAGCAATCAGCCCCAGCATTTT.

This clone is a singleton in its sample. The CDR3 DNA follows: TGTGCCAGTAGTATAGATAGGAGACTAGCGGGAAAGTCTGGAGGGGAGCTGTTTTTT. Translating it yields CASSIDRRLAGKSGGELFF. The chain links TRBV19 to TRBJ2-2; 11 bases fit TRBD2. Germline CDR1 is LNHDA and CDR2 is SQIVND (reference sequence). The V gene end was trimmed by 0 bases and the J gene end by 8 bases; junction bases not matched to a gene: 14. CDR3 length: 19 amino acids.

The V gene is TRBV24-1, the J gene TRBJ2-1, with 9 bases that match TRBD2. Unmatched junction bases numbered 4, after V lost 9 bases and J lost 2 bases. CDR1 is KGHDR, CDR2 SFDVKD, per germline. The CDR3 has 14 amino acids. CDR3 in DNA: TGTGCCACCGAGAGCGGGAGGCCCTACAATGAGCAGTTCTTC. Translation gives CATESGRPYNEQFF.

V and J are TRBV19 and TRBJ1-5; a possible D gene is TRBD1 (6 bases). The CDR3 is 16 amino acids. Germline assignment: CDR1 LNHDA and CDR2 SQIVND (reference sequence). Between the trimmed V and J ends, which lost 3 bases and 0 bases, there was a span of 12 bases. CDR3 nucleotide sequence: TGTGCCAGTAGTATCGGGACATATGATAGCAATCAGCCCCAGCATTTT. Translation: CASSIGTYDSNQPQHF.

The chain carries TRBV28 and TRBJ2-7; maybe TRBD1 (6 bases). The CDR3 is made up of 14 amino acids. Germline V lookup: CDR1 MDHEN, CDR2 SYDVKM. Trimming cost V 2 bases and J 4 bases, with 12 bases left between them. The CDR3 DNA reads as TGTGCCAGCAGTTTAACAGGGACCGGGTACGAGCAGTACTTC. This codes for CASSLTGTGYEQYF.

With regard to this clone: The sample holds other DNA sequences that translate to the same CDR3. The gene calls are TRBV18 and TRBJ1-5; weak D call: TRBD1 (6 bases). V lost 4 bases and J lost 5, with 9 bases in between. CDR3 length: 13 amino acids. Germline assignment: CDR1 KGHSH and CDR2 LQKENI. The CDR3 DNA sequence: TGTGCCAGCTCACAGGGGGGGGATCAGCCCCAGCATTTT. Translation: CASSQGGDQPQHF.

The rearrangement links TRBV7-9 to TRBJ1-1; weak D call: TRBD1 (6 bases). This CDR3 comprises 15 residues. CDR1 and CDR2 (germline): SEHNR, FQNEAQ (reference sequence). Deletions cut 4 bases from V and 4 bases from J, with 16 bases between. CDR3 amino acids: CASSSRSLGGTEAFF. DNA of the CDR3: TGTGCCAGCAGCTCCCGCAGCCTAGGGGGCACTGAAGCTTTCTTT.

This chain uses TRBV5-1 with TRBJ2-1, with D perhaps TRBD1 (6 bases). This CDR3 spans 15 amino acids. Germline-derived CDR1 and CDR2 are SGHRS and YFSETQ. V lost 0 bases and J 6 bases, leaving 13 bases between the germline ends. In DNA, the CDR3 is TGCGCCAGCAGCTTGGTATCCCAGGGGAGCAATGAGCAGTTCTTC. Its translation: CASSLVSQGSNEQFF.

V usage is TRBV3-1 (or the pseudogene TRBV3-2) and J usage is TRBJ1-6; 9 nucleotides align to TRBD1. From germline, CDR1 is LGHDT and CDR2 YNNKEL (reference sequence). Trimming took 4 bases from V and 5 from J; bases not matched to a gene: 6. The length of the CDR3 is 16 residues. CDR3 in DNA: TGTGCCAGCAGCCTACAGGGGGCGCGAGATAATTCACCCCTCCACTTT. It encodes CASSLQGARDNSPLHF.

CDR3 amino acids: CASSLSSGGQGVHGYTF. The CDR3 coding sequence is TGTGCCAGCAGCTTATCCAGCGGCGGACAGGGGGTTCATGGCTACACCTTC. V is TRBV7-3 and J is TRBJ1-2; 10 nucleotides align to TRBD1. The CDR3 is made up of 17 amino acids. V lost 2 bases to trimming and J lost 6 bases; unmatched junction nucleotides: 12. CDR1 SGHTA and CDR2 FQGTGA come from the germline V gene.

The chain uses TRBV9 and TRBJ1-2; 7 bases line up with TRBD1. The V and J ends lost 5 bases and 5 bases, in that order; junction bases with no gene match: 9. From germline, CDR1 is SGDLS and CDR2 YYNGEE. The CDR3 is 14 residues long. The CDR3 region is CASSASGTEYGYTF. In DNA form, the CDR3 reads TGTGCCAGCAGTGCCTCCGGGACAGAGTATGGCTACACCTTC.

V is TRBV24-1 and J is TRBJ2-2; 12 bases agree with TRBD1. CDR1 KGHDR and CDR2 SFDVKD come from the germline V gene. This CDR3 spans 15 amino acids. V was clipped by 8 bases and J by 6 bases; unmatched bases: 6. This chain's CDR3 is CATKSGQGAAGELFF. The CDR3 DNA follows: TGTGCCACCAAGTCGGGACAGGGGGCCGCCGGGGAGCTGTTTTTT.

This clone has a single count. The V call is TRBV6-1, the J call TRBJ2-1; tentative D call: TRBD1 (6 bases). Germline V gives CDR1 MNHNS, CDR2 SASEGT. The CDR3 has 14 amino acids. V was cut by 1 base and J by 10 bases, with 14 bases left in between. CDR3 sequence reads: CASSEGLQGREQFF. The CDR3 DNA reads as TGTGCCAGCAGTGAAGGGCTACAGGGCCGCGAGCAGTTCTTC.

The CDR3 bases are TGCGCCAGCAGCCGAGACCCCGCTAGCCGTGAGCAGTTCTTC. It translates to CASSRDPASREQFF. The chain has TRBV4-1 and TRBJ2-1, with D possibly matching TRBD2 (5 bases). CDR1 is MGHRA, CDR2 YSYEKL, per germline. The CDR3 runs 14 residues. V lost 4 bases and J 9 bases, leaving 16 bases between the germline ends.

The gene calls are TRBV2 and TRBJ2-7, with 7 positions matching TRBD2. The CDR3 runs 14 residues. V was pared by 8 bases and J by 2 bases, with 9 bases of the junction left unmatched. Germline CDR1 reads SNHLY; CDR2 reads FYNNEI. The CDR3 DNA follows: TGTGCCAGCTTGGTGGGAGGGGCAACCTACGAGCAGTACTTC. Protein product: CASLVGGATYEQYF. Full variable domain (missing parts from reference TRBV2 and TRBJ2-7): EPEVTQTPSHQVTQMGQEVILRCVPISNHLYFYWYRQILGQKVEFLVSFYNNEISEKSEIFDDQFSVERPDGSNFTLKIRSTKLEDSAMYFCASLVGGATYEQYFGPGTRLTVT.

The chain couples TRBV6-2 or TRBV6-3 to TRBJ1-1; D unresolved. This CDR3 is built from 11 residues. CDR1 and CDR2 (germline): MNHEY, SVGEGT. V dropped 6 bases and J dropped 7 bases, with 9 bases sitting between them. The CDR3 DNA reads TGTGCCAGCAGCGACGGGTTTGAAGCTTTCTTT. Its protein product is CASSDGFEAFF.

In its sample, this clone was seen a few times. The chain joins TRBV27 to TRBJ1-5; 8 bases agree with TRBD1. The CDR3 covers 19 residues. Trimming removed 0 bases from V and 2 bases from J; junction bases left unmatched: 12. CDR1 is MNHEY and CDR2 is SMNVEV in the germline V gene (reference sequence). The CDR3 sequence: CASSLSIGQGALGNQPQHF. In DNA, the CDR3 is TGTGCCAGCAGTTTATCGATTGGCCAGGGGGCATTGGGCAATCAGCCCCAGCATTTT.

J is TRBJ2-4 and V is TRBV7-2; 9 positions agree with TRBD2. Germline V lookup: CDR1 SGHTA, CDR2 FQGNSA. With V trimmed by 6 bases and J by 7 bases, 4 bases remained unmatched. CDR3 length equals 13 residues. The CDR3: CASRYSGSNIQYF. The DNA for the CDR3 is TGTGCCAGCAGATATAGCGGGAGTAACATTCAGTACTTC.

This chain connects TRBV24-1 to TRBJ2-5, with 7 bases that match TRBD1. J gave up 1 base and V 4 bases, and 5 bases lay outside the gene matches. CDR1 is KGHDR and CDR2 is SFDVKD in the germline V gene. The CDR3 loop spans 15 amino acids. CDR3 DNA: TGTGCCACCAGTGAAAAAGGACAGGCCCAAGAGACCCAGTACTTC. Amino acid sequence: CATSEKGQAQETQYF.

This clone was detected many times. The chain carries TRBV3-1 (or the pseudogene TRBV3-2) and TRBJ2-7; 9 positions match TRBD2. Unmatched junction bases numbered 7, after V lost 1 base and J lost 3 bases. The CDR3 has 16 amino acids. Germline lookup yields CDR1 LGHDT and CDR2 YNNKEL (reference sequence). The CDR3 nucleotides are TGTGCCAGCAGCCAAGGGGTTAGCGGGAGAGGCTACGAGCAGTACTTC. This codes for CASSQGVSGRGYEQYF.